The 21 T cell receptor beta chains given below trace back to one sample, sequenced in a study of blood T cells in healthy people across ages. A J-beta primer mix and a sample-barcoded 5' primer were used in a second PCR of roughly 6 to 11 cycles. TCRdb reprocessed the 5' RACE reads with MiXCR, giving one entry per CDR3 protein. The table records about 1,400,000 distinct CDR3 sequences, around two fifths of them present only once. The material sequenced was blood. These receptors all come from a woman between 18 and 29 years old in good health.

This rearrangement joins TRBV19 to TRBJ2-1; 10 bases line up with TRBD1. The V segment lost 7 bases and the J segment 3 bases; nucleotides outside the gene matches: 3. CDR3 length: 14 amino acids. Germline CDR1 reads LNHDA; CDR2 reads SQIVND (reference sequence). The CDR3 loop reads CASNRDRGYNEQFF. The DNA for the CDR3 is TGTGCCAGTAACCGGGACAGGGGCTACAATGAGCAGTTCTTC. Complete variable domain (other parts from reference TRBV19 and TRBJ2-1): DGGITQSPKYLFRKEGQNVTLSCEQNLNHDAMYWYRQDPGQGLRLIYYSQIVNDFQKGDIAEGYSVSREKKESFPLTVTSAQKNPTAFYLCASNRDRGYNEQFFGPGTRLTVL.

This clonotype was recorded a few times. The junction departs from germline at one end; a sequencing error may be responsible. The chain employs TRBV7-7 and TRBJ1-6, with TRBD1 identical over 9 bases. There are 20 residues in the CDR3. CDR1 is SSHAT and CDR2 is FNYEAQ in the germline V gene (reference sequence). Here the CDR3 DNA reads TGTGCTAGCAGCTTACGCAACAGGGGGCTTCTAAGCTCCTATAATTCACCCCTCCACTTT. Translated: CASSLRNRGLLSSYNSPLHF.

Here the CDR3 DNA reads TGTGCCAGCAGTTTAAGGCAGGCGAAAGTCCAGCCCCAGCATTTT. Translated, it gives CASSLRQAKVQPQHF. V and J are TRBV12-3 or TRBV12-4 and TRBJ1-5, with D unclear. V shed 2 bases and J shed 7 bases, with 15 bases lying between them. The CDR3 has 15 amino acids.

V is TRBV12-3 or TRBV12-4 and J is TRBJ1-6; D gene uncertain. The CDR3 has 14 amino acids. V was pared by 8 bases and J by 5 bases, with 13 bases between. The CDR3 here is CASCPTQDNSPLHF. CDR3 nucleotides: TGTGCCAGCTGCCCGACCCAAGATAATTCACCCCTCCACTTT.

This chain joins TRBV9 and TRBJ2-6; 7 bases align to TRBD2. The germline V gene has CDR1 SGDLS and CDR2 YYNGEE. V was clipped by 0 bases and J by 0 bases; unmatched bases: 12. This CDR3 has 20 amino acids. For the CDR3, the DNA is TGTGCCAGCAGCGTAGGCGGGGGTCACAATCTAATCTCTGGGGCCAACGTCCTGACTTTC. It specifies CASSVGGGHNLISGANVLTF. Combining the CDR3 with reference TRBV9 and TRBJ2-6 gives the whole variable domain DSGVTQTPKHLITATGQRVTLRCSPRSGDLSVYWYQQSLDQGLQFLIQYYNGEERAKGNILERFSAQQFPDLHSELNLSSLELGDSALYFCASSVGGGHNLISGANVLTFGAGSRLTVL.

The chain carries TRBV5-1 and TRBJ2-1, with 8 bases that match TRBD2. This CDR3 has 15 residues. Germline values: CDR1 SGHRS, CDR2 YFSETQ. V lost 4 bases and J lost 5; bases outside the gene matches: 8. The DNA for the CDR3 is TGCGCCAGCAGCGCGGACGGGACTAGAGACAATGAGCAGTTCTTC. Protein: CASSADGTRDNEQFF.

This chain uses TRBV5-1 with TRBJ2-3; weak D call: TRBD1 (6 bases). The CDR3 length is 13 residues. The V end lost 3 bases, the J end lost 6 bases, and 11 bases lay between the germline ends. Per the germline V gene, CDR1 is SGHRS and CDR2 is YFSETQ. CDR3 DNA: TGCGCCAGCAGCTCAGGGGTTTGGGATACGCAGTATTTT. This codes for CASSSGVWDTQYF.

The chain couples TRBV9 to TRBJ2-1, with D possibly being TRBD2 (6 bases). Germline-derived CDR1 and CDR2 are SGDLS and YYNGEE. CDR3 length: 16 residues. Trimming removed 4 bases from V and 0 bases from J, with 14 bases in between. The CDR3 DNA is TGTGCCAGCAGCCTACGGGACTCTTCCTCCTACAATGAGCAGTTCTTC. Protein: CASSLRDSSSYNEQFF.

V and J are TRBV2 and TRBJ2-1; either TRBD1 or TRBD2 may supply D (5 bases each). The J call may be wrong; the DNA end is better matched by TRBJ2-7. This CDR3 comprises 16 residues. From germline, CDR1 is SNHLY and CDR2 FYNNEI. For the CDR3, the DNA is TGTGCCAGCATCGAGGGGCCATCAAGGACCTACAATGAGCAGTACTTC. Amino acid sequence: CASIEGPSRTYNEQYF.

A note on this clonotype: A read error may account for a junction end that differs from germline. This rearrangement joins TRBV27 to TRBJ1-2; 7 bases are shared with TRBD1. Germline-derived CDR1 and CDR2 are MNHEY and SMNVEV (reference sequence). The CDR3 length is 15 residues. CDR3 sequence reads: CAGSLGRQGSGGYTF. Written as DNA, the CDR3 is TGTGCCGGCAGTTTAGGTAGACAGGGCTCAGGGGGCTACACCTTC.

The chain joins TRBV5-1 to TRBJ2-1; 9 bases fit TRBD1. Trimming took 4 bases from V and 8 from J; bases not matched to a gene: 7. The CDR3 runs 14 residues. From germline, CDR1 is SGHRS and CDR2 YFSETQ. In DNA, the CDR3 is TGCGCCAGCAGCCACAGGGGGCCCTATGATGAGCAGTTCTTC. Amino acid sequence: CASSHRGPYDEQFF.

As for this clonotype: The junction shows a germline mismatch at one end, possibly a read error. The gene calls are TRBV10-3 and TRBJ2-5; D call uncertain. Germline CDR1 reads ENHRY; CDR2 reads SYGVKD. The CDR3 is made up of 14 amino acids. The CDR3 is CAISETAHQGTQYF. Written as DNA, the CDR3 is TGTGCCATCAGTGAAACGGCACATCAAGGGACCCAGTACTTC.

CDR3 sequence reads: CASSRQGGANAEAFF. Written as DNA, the CDR3 is TGTGCCAGCAGCAGGCAGGGCGGAGCAAACGCTGAAGCTTTCTTT. V and J are TRBV2 and TRBJ1-1; tentative D call: TRBD1 (5 bases). The V gene lost 6 bases and the J gene lost 6 bases, with 20 bases spanning the gap. CDR3 length equals 15 residues. CDR1 SNHLY and CDR2 FYNNEI come from the germline V gene.

The DNA for the CDR3 is TGTGCCAGCAGCGCAGCAGGCATTGGGATGAATGGCTACACCTTC. Amino acids: CASSAAGIGMNGYTF. The chain links TRBV9 to TRBJ1-2; D ambiguous. With 3 bases removed from V and 6 bases from J, the gap between germline ends came to 18 bases. In germline, CDR1 is SGDLS, CDR2 YYNGEE. The CDR3 loop spans 15 amino acids.

This clonotype was seen only a few times. The chain combines TRBV24-1 with TRBJ1-1; 7 positions match TRBD1. With 7 bases clipped from V and 1 base from J, the junction kept 5 bases outside the gene matches. The CDR3 contains 14 residues. Per germline, CDR1 KGHDR and CDR2 SFDVKD. CDR3 bases: TGTGCCACCAGCCCCGGGACAGAGAACACTGAAGCTTTCTTT. Residues: CATSPGTENTEAFF.

The chain combines TRBV29-1 with TRBJ2-5; 11 nucleotides match TRBD1. Trimming removed 7 bases from V and 11 bases from J; junction bases left unmatched: 12. Germline V CDR1 and CDR2: SQVTM, ANQGSEA. This CDR3 contains 13 residues. In DNA, the CDR3 is TGCAGCGCGTCCGGGACAGGGGGGAATGAGCAGTACTTC. It codes for CSASGTGGNEQYF.

This clonotype was counted at least ten times. This rearrangement joins TRBV7-2 to TRBJ2-1; D remains ambiguous. V was clipped by 0 bases and J by 2 bases, with 8 bases between them. The CDR3 consists of 15 residues. Germline V CDR1 and CDR2: SGHTA, FQGNSA. The CDR3 coding sequence is TGTGCCAGCAGCTTAGCCCAAGGGACCTACAATGAGCAGTTCTTC. This gives the protein CASSLAQGTYNEQFF.

This clonotype was picked up a small number of times. The chain joins TRBV21-1 to TRBJ1-1; TRBD1 is taken as the D call from the table, unchecked against the DNA. TRBV21-1 is an annotated pseudogene. The CDR3 consists of 15 residues. CDR3 sequence: CASSKSGDSNFEAFF. The CDR3 DNA reads as TGTGCCAGCAGCAAATCGGGCGACAGTAACTTTGAAGCTTTCTTT.

This clonotype was recorded a few times. The chain recombines TRBV10-3 with TRBJ2-1; TRBD1 matches at 8 bases. Per germline, CDR1 ENHRY and CDR2 SYGVKD. V lost 6 bases, J lost 7 bases, and 11 bases stayed unmatched. CDR3 size: 15 residues. The CDR3 spells CAIRPQGANPNEQFF. The CDR3 DNA follows: TGTGCCATCAGACCCCAGGGGGCCAATCCTAATGAGCAGTTCTTC.

This clonotype was observed a handful of times. The rearrangement uses TRBV20-1 and TRBJ2-1, with 14 bases identical to TRBD2. This CDR3 contains 15 residues. CDR1 is DFQATT and CDR2 is SNEGSKA in the germline V gene (reference sequence). The V gene end was trimmed by 0 bases and the J gene end by 8 bases; junction bases not matched to a gene: 3. CDR3 loop: CSARETSGRGYEQFF. The CDR3 DNA follows: TGCAGTGCTAGAGAGACTAGCGGGAGGGGGTATGAGCAGTTCTTC.

The chain has TRBV5-1 and TRBJ2-7; a weak D match, TRBD2 (5 bases). V was cut by 0 bases and J by 2 bases, with 18 bases left in between. The length of the CDR3 is 17 residues. Germline-derived CDR1 and CDR2 are SGHRS and YFSETQ. The CDR3 DNA sequence: TGCGCCAGCAGCTTGGGTTCCGGAGGAGGCGGTACCTACGAGCAGTACTTC. Amino acids: CASSLGSGGGGTYEQYF. Full variable domain (outside the CDR3, taken from reference TRBV5-1 and TRBJ2-7): KAGVTQTPRYLIKTRGQQVTLSCSPISGHRSVSWYQQTPGQGLQFLFEYFSETQRNKGNFPGRFSGRQFSNSRSEMNVSTLELGDSALYLCASSLGSGGGGTYEQYFGPGTRLTVT.